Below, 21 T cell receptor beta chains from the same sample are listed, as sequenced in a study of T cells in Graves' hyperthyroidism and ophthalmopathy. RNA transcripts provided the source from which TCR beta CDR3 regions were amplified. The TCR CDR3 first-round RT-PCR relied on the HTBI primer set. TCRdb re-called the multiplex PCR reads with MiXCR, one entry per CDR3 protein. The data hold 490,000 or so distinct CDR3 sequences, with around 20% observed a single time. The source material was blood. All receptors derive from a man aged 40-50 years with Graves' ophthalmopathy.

In nucleotides, the CDR3 is TGCGCCAGCAGAGAACAGGGAGGAGTTTACGAGCAGTACTTC. It is translated as CASREQGGVYEQYF. This rearrangement joins TRBV5-1 to TRBJ2-7; D is possibly TRBD1 or TRBD2 (6 bases each). The length of the CDR3 is 14 residues. V lost 5 bases, J lost 4 bases, and 16 bases lay in between. CDR1 and CDR2 from the germline V gene are SGHRS and YFSETQ. Filled out from reference TRBV5-1 and TRBJ2-7, the complete variable domain reads KAGVTQTPRYLIKTRGQQVTLSCSPISGHRSVSWYQQTPGQGLQFLFEYFSETQRNKGNFPGRFSGRQFSNSRSEMNVSTLELGDSALYLCASREQGGVYEQYFGPGTRLTVT.

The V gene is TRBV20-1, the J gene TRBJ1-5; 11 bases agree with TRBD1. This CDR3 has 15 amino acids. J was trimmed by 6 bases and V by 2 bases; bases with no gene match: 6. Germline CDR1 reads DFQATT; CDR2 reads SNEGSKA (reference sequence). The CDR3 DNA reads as TGCAGTGCTAGACCCGGGGACAGGGGGTTTCAGCCCCAGCATTTT. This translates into CSARPGDRGFQPQHF.

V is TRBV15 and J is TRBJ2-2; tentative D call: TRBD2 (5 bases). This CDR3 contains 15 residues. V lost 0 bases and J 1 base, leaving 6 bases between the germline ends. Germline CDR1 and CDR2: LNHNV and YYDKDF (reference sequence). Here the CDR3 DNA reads TGTGCCACCAGCAGAGATGGAGGGAACACCGGGGAGCTGTTTTTT. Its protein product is CATSRDGGNTGELFF.

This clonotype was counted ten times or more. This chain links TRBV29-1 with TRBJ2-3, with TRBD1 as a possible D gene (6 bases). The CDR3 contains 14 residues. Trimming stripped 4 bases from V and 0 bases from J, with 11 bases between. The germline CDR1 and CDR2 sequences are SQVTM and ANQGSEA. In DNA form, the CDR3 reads TGCAGCGTTGTGGGCAGGGGCAGCACAGATACGCAGTATTTT. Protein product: CSVVGRGSTDTQYF.

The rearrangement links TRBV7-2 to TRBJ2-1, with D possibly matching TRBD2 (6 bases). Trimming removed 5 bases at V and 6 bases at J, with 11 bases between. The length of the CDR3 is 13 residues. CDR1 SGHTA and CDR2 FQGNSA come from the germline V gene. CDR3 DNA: TGTGCCAGCAGCCCTATGGGGGGCAATGAGCAGTTCTTC. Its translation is CASSPMGGNEQFF.

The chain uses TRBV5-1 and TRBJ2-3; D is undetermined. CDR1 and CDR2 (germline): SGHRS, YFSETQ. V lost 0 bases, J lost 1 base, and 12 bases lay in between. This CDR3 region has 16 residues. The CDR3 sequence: CASSLGGYPGTDTQYF. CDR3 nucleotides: TGCGCCAGCAGCTTGGGAGGCTATCCTGGCACAGATACGCAGTATTTT.

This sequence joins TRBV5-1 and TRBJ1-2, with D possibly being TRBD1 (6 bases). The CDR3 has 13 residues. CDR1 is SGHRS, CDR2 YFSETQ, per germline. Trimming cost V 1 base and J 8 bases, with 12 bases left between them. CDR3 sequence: CASSLSGGVGYTF. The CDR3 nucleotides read TGCGCCAGCAGCTTGTCTGGGGGCGTCGGCTACACCTTC.

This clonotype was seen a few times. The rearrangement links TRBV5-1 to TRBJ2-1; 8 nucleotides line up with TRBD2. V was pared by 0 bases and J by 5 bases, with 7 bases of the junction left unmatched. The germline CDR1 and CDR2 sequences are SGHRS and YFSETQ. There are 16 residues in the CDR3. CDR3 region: CASSLAATSADNEQFF. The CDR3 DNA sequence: TGCGCCAGCAGCTTGGCCGCGACTAGCGCGGACAATGAGCAGTTCTTC.

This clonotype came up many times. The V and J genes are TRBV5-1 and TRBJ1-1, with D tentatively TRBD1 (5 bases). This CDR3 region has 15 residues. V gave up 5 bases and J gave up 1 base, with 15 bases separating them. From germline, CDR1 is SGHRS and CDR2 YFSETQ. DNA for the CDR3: TGCGCCAGCAGGGAGCAGTGGGGGACGAACACTGAAGCTTTCTTT. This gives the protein CASREQWGTNTEAFF.

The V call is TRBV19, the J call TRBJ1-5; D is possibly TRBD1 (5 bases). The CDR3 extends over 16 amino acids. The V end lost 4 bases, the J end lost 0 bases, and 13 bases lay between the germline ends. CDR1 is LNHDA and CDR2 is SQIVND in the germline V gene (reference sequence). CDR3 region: CASSKWQGDSNQPQHF. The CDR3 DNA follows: TGTGCCAGTAGTAAGTGGCAGGGTGATAGCAATCAGCCCCAGCATTTT. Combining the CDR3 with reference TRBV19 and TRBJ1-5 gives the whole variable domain DGGITQSPKYLFRKEGQNVTLSCEQNLNHDAMYWYRQDPGQGLRLIYYSQIVNDFQKGDIAEGYSVSREKKESFPLTVTSAQKNPTAFYLCASSKWQGDSNQPQHFGDGTRLSIL.

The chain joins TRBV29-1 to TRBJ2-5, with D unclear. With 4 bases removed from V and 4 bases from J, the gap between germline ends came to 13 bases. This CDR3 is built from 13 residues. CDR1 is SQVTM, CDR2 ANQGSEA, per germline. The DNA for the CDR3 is TGCAGCGTTGGAGGCGGTTGGGGAGAGACCCAGTACTTC. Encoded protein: CSVGGGWGETQYF.

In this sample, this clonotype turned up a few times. CDR3 bases: TGTGCCAGCAGTGTCGTGGGACGGAGCACAGATACGCAGTATTTT. As protein: CASSVVGRSTDTQYF. This chain links TRBV2 with TRBJ2-3; possibly TRBD1 or TRBD2 for D (5 bases each). The CDR3 loop spans 15 amino acids. CDR1 is SNHLY, CDR2 FYNNEI, per germline. V was trimmed by 4 bases and J by 0 bases, leaving 11 bases between them. The variable domain in full, completed from reference TRBV2 and TRBJ2-3, reads EPEVTQTPSHQVTQMGQEVILRCVPISNHLYFYWYRQILGQKVEFLVSFYNNEISEKSEIFDDQFSVERPDGSNFTLKIRSTKLEDSAMYFCASSVVGRSTDTQYFGPGTRLTVL.

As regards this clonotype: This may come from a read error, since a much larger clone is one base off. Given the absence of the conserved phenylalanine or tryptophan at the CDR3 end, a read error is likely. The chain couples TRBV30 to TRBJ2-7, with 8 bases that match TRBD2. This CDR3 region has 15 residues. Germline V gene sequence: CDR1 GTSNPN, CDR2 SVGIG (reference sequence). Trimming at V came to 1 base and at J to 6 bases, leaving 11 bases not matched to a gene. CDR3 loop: CAWSDGGGPTFEQYL. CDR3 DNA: TGTGCCTGGAGTGATGGCGGGGGGCCCACCTTCGAGCAGTACCTC.

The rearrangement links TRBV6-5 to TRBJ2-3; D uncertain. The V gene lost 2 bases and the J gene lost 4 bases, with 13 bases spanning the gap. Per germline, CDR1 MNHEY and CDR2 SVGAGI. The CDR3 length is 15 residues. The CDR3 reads CASSYLWEAPDTQYF. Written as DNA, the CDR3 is TGTGCCAGCAGTTACCTCTGGGAAGCCCCAGATACGCAGTATTTT.

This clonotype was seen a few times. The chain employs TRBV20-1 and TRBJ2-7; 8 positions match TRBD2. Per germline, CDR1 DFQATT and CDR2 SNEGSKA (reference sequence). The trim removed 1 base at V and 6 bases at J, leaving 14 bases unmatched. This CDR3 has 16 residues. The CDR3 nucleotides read TGCAGTGCTAGAGTCCCCCGTTCGGGGGGGGACGGCGAGCAGTACTTC. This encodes CSARVPRSGGDGEQYF.

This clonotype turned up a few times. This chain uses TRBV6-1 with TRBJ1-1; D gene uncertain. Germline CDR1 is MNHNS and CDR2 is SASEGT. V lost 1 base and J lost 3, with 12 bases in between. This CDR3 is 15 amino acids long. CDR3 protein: CASSEELLGYTEAFF. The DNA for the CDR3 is TGTGCCAGCAGTGAAGAACTCTTGGGGTACACTGAAGCTTTCTTT.

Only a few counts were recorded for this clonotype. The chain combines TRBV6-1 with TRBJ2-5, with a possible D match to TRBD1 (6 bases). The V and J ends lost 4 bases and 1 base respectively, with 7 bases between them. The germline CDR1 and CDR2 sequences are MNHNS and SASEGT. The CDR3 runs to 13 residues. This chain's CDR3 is CASSADSQETQYF. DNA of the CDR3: TGTGCCAGCAGTGCGGACAGCCAAGAGACCCAGTACTTC.

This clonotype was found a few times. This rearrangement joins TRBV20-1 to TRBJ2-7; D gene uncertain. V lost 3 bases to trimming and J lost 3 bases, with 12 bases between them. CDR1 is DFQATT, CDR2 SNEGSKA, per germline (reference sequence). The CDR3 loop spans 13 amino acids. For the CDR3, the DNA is TGCAGTGCTAGCATCGGGCGTGTCTACGAGCAGTACTTC. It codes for CSASIGRVYEQYF.

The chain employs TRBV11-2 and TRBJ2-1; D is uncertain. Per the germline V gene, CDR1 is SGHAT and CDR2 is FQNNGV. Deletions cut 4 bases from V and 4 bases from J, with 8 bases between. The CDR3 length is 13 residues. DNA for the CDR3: TGTGCCAGCAGCTCCGCCGCTTACAATGAGCAGTTCTTC. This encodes CASSSAAYNEQFF.

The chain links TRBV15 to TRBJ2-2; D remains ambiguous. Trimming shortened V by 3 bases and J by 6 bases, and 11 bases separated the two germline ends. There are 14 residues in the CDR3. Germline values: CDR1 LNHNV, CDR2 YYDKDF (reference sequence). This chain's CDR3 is CATSSLLGAGELFF. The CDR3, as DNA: TGTGCCACCAGCAGTTTACTTGGTGCCGGGGAGCTGTTTTTT.

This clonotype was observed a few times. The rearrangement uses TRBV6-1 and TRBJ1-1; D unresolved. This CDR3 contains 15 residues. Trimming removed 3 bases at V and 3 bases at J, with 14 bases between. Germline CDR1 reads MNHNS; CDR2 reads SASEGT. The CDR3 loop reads CASSDLRREDTEAFF. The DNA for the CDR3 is TGTGCCAGCAGTGACCTTAGGAGGGAGGACACTGAAGCTTTCTTT.